This TCR beta chain was found in a study of blood T cell repertoires in COVID-19. The wider study: Sites in the United States, Italy and Spain provided acute and convalescent COVID-19 samples.

How the authors handled the data: Cell counts per sample came from amplifying reference gene primers. Using immunoSEQ multiplex PCR, the repertoire was profiled, and TCRdb retains in-frame clones only, with some absent. The DNA was the basis for D and trimming; V, J and clone size are from that table. This table has about 300,000 clones, 87% appearing once. V shed 4 bases and J 4 bases; nucleotides not matched to a gene: 3. Germline loops: CDR1 LGHNA, CDR2 YNFKEQ. This CDR3 spans 14 amino acids. This clone was counted at least ten times. The rearrangement uses TRBV4-2 and TRBJ2-7; 11 bases are shared with TRBD1. The TCR originated in a woman in her twenties or thirties who had recovered from COVID-19. The sequenced sample was PBMCs or T cells enriched from blood (not recorded which). CDR3 DNA: TGTGCCAGCAGCCCGGGACAGGGGGATTACGAGCAGTACTTC. Amino acid sequence: CASSPGQGDYEQYF.